This paragraph reports one T cell receptor (beta chain). As yet, its antigen is unknown. Graft tissue processing released intraepithelial and lamina propria lymphocytes. This specimen comes from a study of graft-versus-host responses after intestinal transplantation. Study details: Each recipient received a multivisceral, liver-intestinal, or isolated intestinal graft. Every recipient had anti-thymocyte globulin induction and approximately three years of tacrolimus plus steroids.

This CDR3 region has 17 residues. V lost 4 bases and J lost 7, with 23 bases in between. From germline, CDR1 is LGHNA and CDR2 YSLEER. Measured with immunoSEQ multiplex PCR; TCRdb has only the in-frame clones, and not every one. In the table there are about 1,900 clones, about 90% of which are singletons. Overall study results and limits: Declining HvG levels early post-transplant were linked to peak circulating GvH clone levels.

The TCR was taken from a human patient who received an intestinal transplant, so some T cells may come from the graft donor. The chain is built from TRBV4-3 and TRBJ2-1, with D perhaps matching TRBD2 (6 bases). The sequenced sample was ileum tissue, obtained approximately 10 weeks after transplant. The DNA for the CDR3 is TGCGCCAGCAGCCGAGTCCCCGGGCGGGGTCCTCGTAATGAGCAGTTCTTC. It encodes CASSRVPGRGPRNEQFF.